This section outlines one T cell receptor beta chain sequence together with its context. This CDR3 has 14 residues. V shed 3 bases and J shed 5 bases, with 13 bases lying between them. Per the germline V gene, CDR1 is MNHNS and CDR2 is SASEGT. This sample was taken from a study of T cell responses to AZD1222 COVID-19 vaccine. TCRdb's copy holds only in-frame clones and misses some; the assay was immunoSEQ multiplex PCR. The sample contains 150,000 to 200,000 clones, about 92% of which appear only once. This chain links TRBV6-1 with TRBJ1-1, with a possible D match to TRBD1 (6 bases). The sequencing here drew on peripheral blood, taken on day 0 of AZD1222 vaccination. The receptor's source is an adult in good health. The CDR3 reads CASSEEGGVTEAFF. The CDR3 nucleotides read TGTGCCAGCAGTGAGGAGGGGGGGGTGACTGAAGCTTTCTTT.